The following is a T cell receptor (beta chain) sequence with its context. The data stem from a study of blood T cell repertoires in COVID-19. Study as a whole: Researchers got acute and convalescent COVID-19 samples from the United States, Italy and Spain. Sample material is recorded as cDNA or gDNA derived from T cells, B-cell-depleted T cells, or PBMCs.

How the authors handled the data: Amplifying reference gene primers gave estimates of nucleated cell counts. Assay used: immunoSEQ multiplex PCR; TCRdb lists only in-frame clones, some missing. D and trimming were read from the DNA, whereas the V and J calls and clone size are those reported in that table. The repertoire holds 150,000 to 200,000 clones, with about 88% as singletons. V was pared by 3 bases and J by 16 bases, with 12 bases of the junction left unmatched. The CDR3 extends over 14 amino acids. Germline-derived CDR1 and CDR2 are MNHEY and SVGAGI. The sequenced sample was peripheral blood. The genes are TRBV6-5 and TRBJ1-5, with 10 bases identical to TRBD1. This TCR was recovered from a man aged 35 to 55 with active or convalescent COVID-19. The CDR3 here is CASSYQDRGGPQHF. The CDR3 coding sequence is TGTGCCAGCAGTTATCAGGACAGGGGGGGACCGCAACATTTT.